This T cell receptor (beta chain) came from a study of T cell responses to AZD1222 COVID-19 vaccine. The CDR3 contains 14 residues. The V and J ends lost 7 bases and 1 base respectively, with 13 bases between them. The V gene's germline CDR1 is MDHEN and CDR2 SYDVKM. Using immunoSEQ multiplex PCR, the repertoire was profiled, and TCRdb retains in-frame clones only, with some absent. The data show more than 140,000 clones, under 95% seen once. The sample consisted of peripheral blood, taken on day 0 of AZD1222 vaccination. This clonotype originated in an adult in good health. The gene calls are TRBV28 and TRBJ1-2; weak D call: TRBD1 (5 bases). The CDR3 spells CASIPGTVNYGYTF. The CDR3 DNA reads TGTGCCAGCATCCCAGGGACGGTTAACTATGGCTACACCTTC.